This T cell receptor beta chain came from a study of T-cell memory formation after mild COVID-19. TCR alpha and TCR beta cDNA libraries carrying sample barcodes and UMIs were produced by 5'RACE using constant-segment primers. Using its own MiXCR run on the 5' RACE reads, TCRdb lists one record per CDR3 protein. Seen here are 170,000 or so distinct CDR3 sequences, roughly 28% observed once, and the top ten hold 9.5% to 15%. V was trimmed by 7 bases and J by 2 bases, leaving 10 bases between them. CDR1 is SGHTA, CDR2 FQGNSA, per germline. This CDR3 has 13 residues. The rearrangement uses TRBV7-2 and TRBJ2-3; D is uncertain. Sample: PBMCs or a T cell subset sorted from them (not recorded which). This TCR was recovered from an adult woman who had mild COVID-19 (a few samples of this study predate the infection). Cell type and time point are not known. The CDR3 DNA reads TGTGCCAGCAACCTTTGGATCACAGATACGCAGTATTTT. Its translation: CASNLWITDTQYF.